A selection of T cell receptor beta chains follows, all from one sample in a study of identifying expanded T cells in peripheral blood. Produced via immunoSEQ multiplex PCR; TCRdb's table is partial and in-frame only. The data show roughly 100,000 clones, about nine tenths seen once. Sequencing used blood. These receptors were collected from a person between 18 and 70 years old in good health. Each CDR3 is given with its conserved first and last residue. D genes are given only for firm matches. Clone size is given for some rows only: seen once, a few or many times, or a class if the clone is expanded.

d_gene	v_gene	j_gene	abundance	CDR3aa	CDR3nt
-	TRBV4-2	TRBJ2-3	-	CASSQEREDTQYF	TGTGCCAGCAGCCAGGAACGGGAAGATACGCAGTATTTT
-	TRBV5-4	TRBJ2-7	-	CASSLIDTDYEQYF	TGTGCCAGCAGCTTAATAGATACTGACTACGAGCAGTACTTC
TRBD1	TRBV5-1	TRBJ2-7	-	CASSFGTGIGVQYF	TGCGCCAGCAGCTTCGGGACAGGGATTGGTGTGCAGTACTTC
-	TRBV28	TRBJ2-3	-	CASTPPGARRFPDTQYF	TGTGCCAGCACCCCCCCGGGGGCGAGGAGATTCCCAGATACGCAGTATTTT
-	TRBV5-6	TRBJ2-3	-	CASSLFGDTQYF	TGTGCCAGCAGCTTGTTCGGAGATACGCAGTATTTT
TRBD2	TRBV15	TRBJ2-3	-	CATSTLLAGGSDTQYF	TGTGCCACCAGCACCCTACTAGCGGGAGGTTCAGATACGCAGTATTTT
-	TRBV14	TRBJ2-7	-	CASSHLGTSYEQYF	TGTGCCAGCAGCCACCTCGGCACCTCCTACGAGCAGTACTTC
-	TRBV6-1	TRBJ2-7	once	CASSEGRSEQYF	TGTGCCAGCAGTGAAGGCAGGTCCGAGCAGTACTTC
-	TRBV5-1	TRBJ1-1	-	CASSLGGSRGTEAFF	TGCGCCAGCAGCTTGGGAGGGTCGAGGGGCACTGAAGCTTTCTTT
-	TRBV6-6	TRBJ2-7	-	CASSYGRDEQYF	TGTGCCAGCAGTTACGGGCGGGACGAGCAGTACTTC
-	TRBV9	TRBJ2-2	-	CASSSRTNTGELFF	TGTGCCAGCAGCTCTCGAACGAACACCGGGGAGCTGTTTTTT
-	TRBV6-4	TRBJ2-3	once	CASSEGGTGPTQYF	TGTGCCAGCAGTGAAGGTGGGACTGGACCTACGCAGTATTTT
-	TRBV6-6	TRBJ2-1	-	CASSGDLNEQFF	TGTGCCAGCAGCGGGGACCTCAATGAGCAGTTCTTC
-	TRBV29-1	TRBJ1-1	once	CSAKAETLFF	TGCAGCGCTAAGGCAGAAACGCTTTTCTTT
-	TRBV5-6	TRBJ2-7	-	CASSLAGRTVYEQYF	TGTGCCAGCAGCTTGGCCGGGCGAACTGTCTACGAGCAGTACTTC
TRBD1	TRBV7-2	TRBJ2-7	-	CASSLAPGTGEGEQYF	TGTGCCAGCAGCTTAGCCCCCGGGACAGGGGAGGGCGAGCAGTACTTC
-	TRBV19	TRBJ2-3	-	CASSSGEGTDTQYF	TGTGCCAGTAGTTCGGGAGAGGGCACAGATACGCAGTATTTT
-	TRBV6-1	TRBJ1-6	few	CASSEIEDSPLHF	TGTGCCAGCAGTGAAATTGAGGATTCACCCCTCCACTTT
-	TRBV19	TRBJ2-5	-	CASSTQTEPQETQYF	TGTGCCAGTAGTACTCAGACAGAGCCCCAAGAGACCCAGTACTTC
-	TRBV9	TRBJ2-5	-	CASSVGLQETQYF	TGTGCCAGCAGCGTAGGCCTTCAAGAGACCCAGTACTTC
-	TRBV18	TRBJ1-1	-	CASSPSGVSEYTEAFF	TGTGCCAGCTCACCATCGGGGGTTAGTGAGTACACTGAAGCTTTCTTT
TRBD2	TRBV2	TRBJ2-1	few	CASMARTSGRSGEQFF	TGTGCCAGCATGGCCCGGACGAGCGGGAGGAGCGGTGAGCAGTTCTTC
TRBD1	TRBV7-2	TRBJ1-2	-	CASSQGQGGYGYTF	TGTGCCAGCAGCCAGGGACAGGGGGGCTATGGCTACACCTTC
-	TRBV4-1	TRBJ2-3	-	CASSQVTLTDTQYF	TGCGCCAGCAGCCAAGTAACCCTCACAGATACGCAGTATTTT
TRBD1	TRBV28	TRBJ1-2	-	CASSPQGAVNYGYTF	TGTGCCAGCAGTCCACAGGGGGCAGTTAACTATGGCTACACCTTC
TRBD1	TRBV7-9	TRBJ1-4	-	CASSLRGGQGLGEKLFF	TGTGCCAGCAGCCTTAGAGGCGGACAGGGCTTGGGTGAAAAACTGTTTTTT
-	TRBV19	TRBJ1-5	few	CASSSFGQLSNQPQHF	TGTGCCAGTAGTTCTTTCGGACAGCTGAGCAATCAGCCCCAGCATTTT
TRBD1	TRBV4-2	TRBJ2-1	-	CASSQEIGQGDYNEQFF	TGTGCCAGCAGCCAAGAAATAGGACAGGGGGACTACAATGAGCAGTTCTTC
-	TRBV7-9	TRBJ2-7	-	CASSSFYEQYF	TGTGCCAGCAGCTCTTTCTACGAGCAGTACTTC
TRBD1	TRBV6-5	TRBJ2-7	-	CASRGGQGIYEQYF	TGTGCCAGCCGAGGGGGACAGGGGATCTACGAGCAGTACTTC
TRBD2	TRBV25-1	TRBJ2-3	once	CASSKSSGVSTDTQYF	TGTGCCAGCAGTAAATCAAGCGGGGTTAGCACAGATACGCAGTATTTT
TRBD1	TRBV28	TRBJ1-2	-	CASTTSGAGGSFGYTF	TGTGCCAGCACAACCTCAGGGGCAGGGGGCTCTTTTGGCTACACCTTC
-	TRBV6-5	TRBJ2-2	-	CASRQYTGELFF	TGTGCCAGCAGGCAGTACACCGGGGAGCTGTTTTTT
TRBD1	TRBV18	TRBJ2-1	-	CASSPPDRGLYNEQFF	TGTGCCAGCTCACCACCTGACAGGGGGCTTTACAATGAGCAGTTCTTC
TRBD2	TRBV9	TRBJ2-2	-	CASSVLAGRHGELFF	TGTGCCAGCAGCGTACTAGCGGGGCGGCACGGGGAGCTGTTTTTT
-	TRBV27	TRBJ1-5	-	CASSLQGSNQPQHF	TGTGCCAGCAGTTTACAGGGAAGCAATCAGCCCCAGCATTTT
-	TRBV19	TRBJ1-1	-	CASSIGQANTEAFF	TGTGCCAGTAGTATAGGCCAAGCGAACACTGAAGCTTTCTTT
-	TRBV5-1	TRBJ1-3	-	CASSQKSSGNTIYF	TGCGCCAGCAGCCAGAAGAGCTCTGGAAACACCATATATTTT
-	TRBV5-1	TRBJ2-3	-	CASSLQGRSTDTQYF	TGCGCCAGCAGCTTGCAGGGGAGAAGCACAGATACGCAGTATTTT
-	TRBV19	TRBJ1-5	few	CASSKQGGQPQHF	TGTGCCAGTAGTAAACAGGGCGGTCAGCCCCAGCATTTT
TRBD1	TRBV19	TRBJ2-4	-	CASLGQGAAKNIQYF	TGTGCCAGTCTGGGACAGGGGGCGGCCAAAAACATTCAGTACTTC
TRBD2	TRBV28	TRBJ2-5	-	CASSLGGTARTQYF	TGTGCCAGCAGTTTGGGAGGGACGGCTCGGACCCAGTACTTC
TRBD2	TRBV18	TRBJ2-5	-	CASSSGASGSPMKTQYF	TGTGCCAGCTCATCCGGGGCTAGCGGGAGTCCAATGAAGACCCAGTACTTC
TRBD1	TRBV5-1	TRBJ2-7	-	CASSLGGTDRGEQYF	TGCGCCAGCAGCCTTGGAGGGACGGACAGGGGAGAGCAGTACTTC
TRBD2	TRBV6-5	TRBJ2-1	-	CASSYSPSGYNEQFF	TGTGCCAGCAGTTACTCGCCTAGCGGTTACAATGAGCAGTTCTTC
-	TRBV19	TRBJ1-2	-	CATKDSTFGYGYTF	TGTGCCACCAAGGACAGCACCTTCGGCTATGGCTACACCTTC
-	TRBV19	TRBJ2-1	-	CASSTTHGGVSYNEQFF	TGTGCCAGTAGTACGACCCATGGGGGAGTTTCCTACAATGAGCAGTTCTTC
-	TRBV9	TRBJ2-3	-	CASSVAETGTDTQYF	TGTGCCAGCAGCGTAGCAGAAACAGGCACAGATACGCAGTATTTT
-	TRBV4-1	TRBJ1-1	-	CASSPLSGTEAFF	TGCGCCAGCAGCCCCTTGTCGGGAACTGAAGCTTTCTTT
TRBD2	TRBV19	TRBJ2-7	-	CASSASGEPYEQYF	TGTGCCAGTAGTGCCAGCGGGGAACCCTACGAGCAGTACTTC
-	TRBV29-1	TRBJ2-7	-	CSVETGNEQYF	TGCAGCGTTGAAACAGGGAACGAGCAGTACTTC
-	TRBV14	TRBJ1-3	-	CASSQDRGGASGNTIYF	TGTGCCAGCAGCCAAGATCGGGGGGGCGCATCTGGAAACACCATATATTTT
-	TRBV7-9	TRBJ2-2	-	CASSFLSVDTGELFF	TGTGCCAGCAGCTTTTTGAGCGTTGACACCGGGGAGCTGTTTTTT